This TCR beta chain was retrieved from a study of cytomegalovirus exposure and HLA in healthy donors. This clone was observed a handful of times. The PCR made use of 60 Vbeta and 13 Jbeta primers. Profiled with immunoSEQ multiplex PCR; TCRdb holds only in-frame clones, not every one. The sample yields 85,000 to 100,000 clones, about 87% seen once. At the time of sampling, donors were nominally healthy, though unrecorded immune exposures were likely. The CDR3 spans 14 residues. V shed 6 bases and J 6 bases; nucleotides not matched to a gene: 7. Germline values: CDR1 MNHEY, CDR2 SVGAGI. The specimen was PBMCs. The V call is TRBV6-5, the J call TRBJ1-5, with TRBD1 matching 8 bases. This TCR came from a man aged 18 to 35 in good health and CMV-seronegative. Here the CDR3 DNA reads TGTGCCAGCAGGGGGACAGGTGAGAGTCAGCCCCAGCATTTT. Translating it yields CASRGTGESQPQHF.